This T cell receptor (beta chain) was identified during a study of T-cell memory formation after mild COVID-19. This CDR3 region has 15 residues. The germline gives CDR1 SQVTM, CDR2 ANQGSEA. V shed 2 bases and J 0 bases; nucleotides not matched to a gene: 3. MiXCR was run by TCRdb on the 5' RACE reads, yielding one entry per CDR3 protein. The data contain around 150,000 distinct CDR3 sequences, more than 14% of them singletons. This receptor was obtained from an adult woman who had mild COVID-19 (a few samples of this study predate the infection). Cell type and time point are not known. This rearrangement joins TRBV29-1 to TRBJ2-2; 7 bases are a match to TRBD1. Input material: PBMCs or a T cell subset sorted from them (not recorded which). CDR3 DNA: TGCAGCGTTGAAACAGGGGCCACGAACACCGGGGAGCTGTTTTTT. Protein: CSVETGATNTGELFF.